This TCR beta chain was profiled in a study of identical twins. V lost 1 base and J lost 10; bases outside the gene matches: 15. The CDR3 covers 17 residues. Germline CDR1 reads LGHNA; CDR2 reads YNFKEQ. TCRdb independently ran MiXCR on the 5' RACE reads; one entry per CDR3 protein. Of 420,000 or so distinct CDR3 sequences listed, about 18% are singletons. The sample was naive T cells sorted from blood. The chain links TRBV4-2 to TRBJ2-1; 8 nucleotides line up with TRBD2. The receptor's source is a middle-aged man in good health. The CDR3 here is CASSQVRAGGRSGEQFF. The DNA for the CDR3 is TGTGCCAGCAGCCAAGTAAGGGCGGGAGGACGTTCTGGAGAGCAGTTCTTC.